One and the same sample provided the 10 T cell receptor beta chains below, sequenced in a study of blood T cell repertoires in COVID-19. The table came from immunoSEQ multiplex PCR; TCRdb's copy has only in-frame clones and leaves some out. Seen here are around 110,000 clones, about 90% observed once, and the top ten hold approximately 1.3%. Sequencing was done on a sample of peripheral blood. The source of these receptors is a woman in her 30s with acute or convalescent COVID-19.

This clone was counted a few times. The gene calls are TRBV28 and TRBJ2-1; TRBD2 agrees at 9 bases. This CDR3 region has 16 residues. Trimming took 8 bases from V and 4 from J; bases not matched to a gene: 12. Germline assignment: CDR1 MDHEN and CDR2 SYDVKM. This CDR3 is CASQHAGTSSYNEQFF. For the CDR3, the DNA is TGTGCCAGCCAACACGCCGGGACTAGCTCATACAATGAGCAGTTCTTC.

The V and J genes are TRBV18 and TRBJ1-5, with TRBD1 identical over 9 bases. The CDR3 is 21 amino acids. Germline V gene lookup returns CDR1 KGHSH and CDR2 LQKENI. V dropped 3 bases and J dropped 1; count of bases not matched to a gene: 19. The CDR3 DNA reads TGTGCCAGCTCACCCTTCCACCACGGGACAGGGAAGTTGGGGAGCAATCAGCCCCAGCATTTT. Protein product: CASSPFHHGTGKLGSNQPQHF.

The CDR3 coding sequence is TGCGCCAGCAGCCAATTACTAAATCAGCCCCAGCATTTT. This encodes CASSQLLNQPQHF. V gene TRBV4-3 combines with J gene TRBJ1-5, with D unresolved. The germline gives CDR1 LGHNA, CDR2 YSLEER. The CDR3 consists of 13 residues. Trimming took 2 bases from V and 4 from J, leaving 6 bases between them.

This chain's CDR3 is CASSVTGLYGYTF. Here the CDR3 DNA reads TGTGCCAGCAGTGTGACAGGATTATATGGCTACACCTTC. V and J are TRBV6-2 or TRBV6-3 and TRBJ1-2, with D perhaps matching TRBD1 (6 bases). The V gene lost 5 bases and the J gene lost 5 bases, with 12 bases spanning the gap. The CDR3 totals 13 residues. Germline CDR1 and CDR2: MNHEY and SVGEGT.

The rearrangement links TRBV9 to TRBJ1-2; no clear D. The CDR3 runs to 14 residues. CDR1 and CDR2 from the germline V gene are SGDLS and YYNGEE. V was cut by 0 bases and J by 4 bases, with 10 bases left in between. CDR3 DNA: TGTGCCAGCAGCGTAGAGGCAGGAGGCTATGGCTACACCTTC. Translating it yields CASSVEAGGYGYTF.

This chain uses TRBV27 with TRBJ2-7, with TRBD1 matching over 9 bases. Per germline, CDR1 MNHEY and CDR2 SMNVEV (reference sequence). This CDR3 has 13 residues. Losses at the gene ends were 8 bases for V and 4 bases for J; bases not matched to a gene: 6. CDR3 DNA: TGTGCCAGCGCCCCGACAGGGGGGTACGAGCAGTACTTC. This gives the protein CASAPTGGYEQYF.

The sample holds a few counts of this clone. This chain links TRBV29-1 with TRBJ1-4; 8 positions match TRBD1. V was clipped by 7 bases and J by 8 bases; unmatched bases: 6. Germline assignment: CDR1 SQVTM and CDR2 ANQGSEA. The CDR3 totals 12 residues. CDR3 loop: CSATGDVEKLFF. The CDR3 DNA reads TGCAGCGCGACAGGGGACGTGGAAAAACTGTTTTTT. The full variable domain, rest sourced from reference TRBV29-1 and TRBJ1-4, is SAVISQKPSRDICQRGTSLTIQCQVDSQVTMMFWYRQQPGQSLTLIATANQGSEATYESGFVIDKFPISRPNLTFSTLTVSNMSPEDSSIYLCSATGDVEKLFFGSGTQLSVL.

V and J are TRBV6-2 or TRBV6-3 and TRBJ2-7; TRBD1 matches 10 bases. Per the germline V gene, CDR1 is MNHEY and CDR2 is SVGEGT. J was trimmed by 4 bases and V by 0 bases; bases with no gene match: 9. This CDR3 is 17 amino acids long. As DNA, the CDR3 is TGTGCCAGCAGTTACTCGTTTCCGGGACAGGGGTTATACGAGCAGTACTTC. The encoded protein is CASSYSFPGQGLYEQYF.

This chain connects TRBV27 to TRBJ1-6; no reliable D call. V was cut by 2 bases and J by 7 bases, with 3 bases left in between. The CDR3 sequence is 12 residues long. CDR1 and CDR2 from the germline V gene are MNHEY and SMNVEV (reference sequence). The CDR3 spells CASSLINSPLHF. DNA for the CDR3: TGTGCCAGCAGTTTAATAAATTCACCCCTCCACTTT.

The V gene is TRBV12-3 or TRBV12-4, the J gene TRBJ1-6, with TRBD1 as a possible D gene (6 bases). This CDR3 has 13 residues. Trimming pared 3 bases from V and 9 bases from J, leaving 9 bases between. CDR3 bases: TGTGCCAGCAGTTTGGACAGTTTTTCACCCCTCCACTTT. It translates to CASSLDSFSPLHF.